One sample yielded the 14 T cell receptor beta chains listed below, sequenced in a study of blood T cells in healthy people across ages. Through a sample-barcoded 5' primer and a J-beta primer mix, a second PCR was run for about 6 to 12 cycles. MiXCR was run by TCRdb on the 5' RACE reads, yielding one entry per CDR3 protein. The sample shows hundreds of thousands of distinct CDR3 sequences, more than 45% of them seen only once. The sequencing input was blood. These receptors were collected from a man aged 25-45 years in good health.

V and J are TRBV10-2 and TRBJ2-7; D tentatively reads TRBD1 or TRBD2 (5 bases each). In germline, CDR1 is WSHSY, CDR2 SAAADI. V was clipped by 3 bases and J by 4 bases, with 7 bases between them. The CDR3 totals 12 residues. The CDR3 loop is CASSDWGYEQYF. The DNA for the CDR3 is TGCGCCAGCAGTGATTGGGGGTACGAGCAGTACTTC.

This clonotype showed up just a few times. CDR3 sequence: CASSPVGNEQFF. For the CDR3, the DNA is TGTGCCAGCAGCCCGGTAGGGAATGAGCAGTTCTTC. The J gene is TRBJ2-1, the V gene TRBV4-2; D is undetermined. The CDR3 spans 12 residues. V was cut by 4 bases and J by 7 bases, with 8 bases left in between. From germline, CDR1 is LGHNA and CDR2 YNFKEQ.

This rearrangement joins TRBV2 to TRBJ2-7; TRBD2 matches 8 bases. V shed 7 bases, J shed 0 bases, and the junction held 5 bases outside the gene matches. The germline V gene encodes CDR1 SNHLY and CDR2 FYNNEI. The CDR3 runs 14 residues. Here the CDR3 DNA reads TGTGCCAGCACCCAGCGGGAGATCTCCTACGAGCAGTACTTC. Translating gives CASTQREISYEQYF.

The chain employs TRBV29-1 and TRBJ2-5; 8 nucleotides agree with TRBD2. With V trimmed by 6 bases and J by 5 bases, 17 bases remained unmatched. The CDR3 is 16 residues long. Germline V gene data show CDR1 as SQVTM and CDR2 as ANQGSEA. The CDR3 nucleotides are TGCAGCGTGTCGGGGGATGCGGGAGGAGTGGTGGAGACCCAGTACTTC. Its protein product is CSVSGDAGGVVETQYF. Filled out from reference TRBV29-1 and TRBJ2-5, the complete variable domain reads SAVISQKPSRDICQRGTSLTIQCQVDSQVTMMFWYRQQPGQSLTLIATANQGSEATYESGFVIDKFPISRPNLTFSTLTVSNMSPEDSSIYLCSVSGDAGGVVETQYFGPGTRLLVL.

The gene calls are TRBV20-1 and TRBJ2-2; D tentatively fits TRBD1 or TRBD2 (5 bases each). CDR3 size: 17 residues. Germline assignment: CDR1 DFQATT and CDR2 SNEGSKA (reference sequence). Trimming shortened V by 0 bases and J by 4 bases, and 18 bases separated the two germline ends. The CDR3 is CSARDWGSLARTGELFF. The DNA for the CDR3 is TGCAGTGCTAGAGATTGGGGCAGTCTAGCCCGCACCGGGGAGCTGTTTTTT.

The chain uses TRBV7-3 and TRBJ2-1; the D call may be TRBD1 or TRBD2 (5 bases each). The CDR3 spans 14 residues. V was pared by 1 base and J by 9 bases, with 13 bases between. Germline V gene data show CDR1 as SGHTA and CDR2 as FQGTGA. The CDR3: CASSLIAAGGEQFF. CDR3 nucleotide sequence: TGTGCCAGCAGCTTAATCGCAGCTGGGGGTGAGCAGTTCTTC.

In its sample, this clonotype was seen a few times. One end of the junction does not line up with germline, which may come from a read error. This chain connects TRBV7-2 to TRBJ2-1; 13 bases are a match to TRBD2. The CDR3 contains 16 residues. Germline CDR1 and CDR2: SGHTA and FQGNSA. In nucleotides, the CDR3 is TGTGCCTGCAGCCCGAACGAACTAGCGGGAGGGGGATGGCAGTTCTTC. Its protein product is CACSPNELAGGGWQFF.

The CDR3 region is CASESSGANVLTF. The CDR3 DNA is TGTGCCAGTGAGAGCTCTGGGGCCAACGTCCTGACTTTC. The rearrangement uses TRBV9 and TRBJ2-6; D remains unclear. Germline V lookup: CDR1 SGDLS, CDR2 YYNGEE. V was cut by 8 bases and J by 0 bases, with 6 bases left in between. The CDR3 loop spans 13 amino acids.

This sequence joins TRBV11-2 and TRBJ2-7, with D possibly matching TRBD2 (5 bases). The germline CDR1 and CDR2 sequences are SGHAT and FQNNGV. The length of the CDR3 is 14 residues. Trimming stripped 4 bases from V and 2 bases from J, with 12 bases between. The chain's CDR3 is CASSSQDFPYEQYF. In DNA form, the CDR3 reads TGTGCCAGCAGCTCTCAGGACTTCCCCTACGAGCAGTACTTC.

V is TRBV6-6 and J is TRBJ1-2; no clear D gene. The germline V and J ends were trimmed by 0 bases and 0 bases, with 11 bases remaining between them. This CDR3 region has 16 residues. The germline CDR1 and CDR2 sequences are MNHNY and SVGAGI (reference sequence). The CDR3 region has the DNA TGTGCCAGCAGTTACTCGACACCCGAAGCTAACTATGGCTACACCTTC. This codes for CASSYSTPEANYGYTF.

The chain links TRBV7-2 to TRBJ2-3; D is uncertain. The CDR3 runs to 13 residues. V lost 7 bases, J lost 0 bases, and 8 bases lay in between. The germline CDR1 and CDR2 sequences are SGHTA and FQGNSA. CDR3 residues: CASIPASTDTQYF. The CDR3, as DNA: TGTGCCAGCATTCCTGCCAGCACAGATACGCAGTATTTT.

The gene calls are TRBV12-5 and TRBJ2-7, with D perhaps assigned TRBD1 or TRBD2 (6 bases each). TRBJ2-5 explains the end of the DNA better; the J call may be wrong. Germline CDR1 is LGHNT and CDR2 is FRNRAP. The CDR3 has 14 residues. The CDR3 region is CASGLYPGAETQYF. CDR3 nucleotides: TGTGCTAGTGGTTTGTATCCGGGGGCAGAGACCCAGTACTTC.

The V and J genes are TRBV20-1 and TRBJ2-3; 7 positions match TRBD2. Germline trimming cut 6 bases from V and 1 base from J; bases unmatched to any gene: 10. CDR3 length: 15 residues. Germline-derived CDR1 and CDR2 are DFQATT and SNEGSKA (reference sequence). DNA of the CDR3: TGCAGTGCCAACTCTCGCGGGGGACGCACAGATACGCAGTATTTT. Its translation is CSANSRGGRTDTQYF.

This chain connects TRBV5-1 to TRBJ2-3; TRBD1 aligns across 7 bases. V lost 4 bases, J lost 6 bases, and 11 bases stayed unmatched. Germline lookup yields CDR1 SGHRS and CDR2 YFSETQ. The CDR3 covers 15 residues. The CDR3 loop is CASSIPGQRGDTQYF. The CDR3 DNA sequence: TGCGCCAGCAGCATACCGGGACAGAGAGGTGATACGCAGTATTTT.